These T cell receptor beta chains were read from a single sample in a study of somatic mutations in cytotoxic T cells in rheumatoid arthritis. Clones were sequenced by immunoSEQ multiplex PCR, and TCRdb holds only the in-frame ones, with some missing. Of about 6,300 clones detected, approximately 80% appear once; the ten largest clones hold roughly 30%. The sequenced sample was CD8+ T cells sorted from blood, obtained at a follow-up visit. The receptor source for this set is a woman in her 70s with rheumatoid arthritis. Each CDR3 is given without its conserved first and last residue.

TRBV11-2	TRBJ1-2	ASSPTNYGYT
TRBV27	TRBJ2-3	ASSAGPGTASTDTQY
TRBV27	TRBJ1-3	ASSSGIGNTIY
TRBV4-1	TRBJ1-6	ASSPGTGYSPLH
TRBV27	TRBJ2-7	ASSLSDSGSYEQY
TRBV28	TRBJ1-5	ASSPDEPNSNQPQH
TRBV28	TRBJ2-1	ASSGPGGQNEQF
TRBV5-5	TRBJ2-1	ASSLAAGWDEQF
TRBV12-5	TRBJ2-5	ASGLSSAGLQETQY
TRBV7-2	TRBJ1-2	ASSYDSLTGRYGYT
TRBV6-5	TRBJ2-5	ASSSDRVIEETQY
TRBV27	TRBJ1-1	ASSLTVNTEAF
TRBV5-1	TRBJ2-5	ASSTGQGAGETQY
TRBV5-4	TRBJ2-5	ASSLSGSGRETQY
TRBV21-1	TRBJ1-1	ASSKAARRTTEAF
TRBV6-6	TRBJ2-1	ASSRPYNEQF
TRBV11-2	TRBJ2-7	ASSLFGTSGRPNPYEQY